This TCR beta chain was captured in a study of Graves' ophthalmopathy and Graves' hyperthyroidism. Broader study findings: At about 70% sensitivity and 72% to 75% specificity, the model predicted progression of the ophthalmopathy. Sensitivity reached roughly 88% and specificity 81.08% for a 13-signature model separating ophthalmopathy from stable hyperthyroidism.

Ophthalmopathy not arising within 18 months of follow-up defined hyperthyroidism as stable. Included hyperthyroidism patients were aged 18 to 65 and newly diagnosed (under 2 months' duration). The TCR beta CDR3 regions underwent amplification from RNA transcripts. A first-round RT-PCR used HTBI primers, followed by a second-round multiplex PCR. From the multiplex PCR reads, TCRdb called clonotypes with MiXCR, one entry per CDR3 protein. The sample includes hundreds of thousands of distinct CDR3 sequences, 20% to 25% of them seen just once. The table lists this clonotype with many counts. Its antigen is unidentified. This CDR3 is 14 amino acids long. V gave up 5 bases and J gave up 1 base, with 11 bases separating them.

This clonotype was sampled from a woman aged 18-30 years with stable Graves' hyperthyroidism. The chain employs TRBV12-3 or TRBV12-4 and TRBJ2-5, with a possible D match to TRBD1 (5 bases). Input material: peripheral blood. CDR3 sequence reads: CASSQQGTQETQYF. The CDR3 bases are TGTGCCAGCAGTCAGCAGGGAACCCAAGAGACCCAGTACTTC.